This passage covers 6 T cell receptor beta chains from one sample sequenced in a study of blood T cell repertoires in COVID-19. The data were produced by immunoSEQ multiplex PCR, yet TCRdb's version contains in-frame clones alone and is incomplete. The table has approximately 360,000 clones, 89% seen once. Sample: peripheral blood. Receptors were obtained from a man between 35 and 55 years old with acute or convalescent COVID-19.

The rearrangement joins TRBV7-8 to TRBJ2-5; 7 nucleotides align to TRBD1. This CDR3 comprises 14 residues. Germline V gene lookup returns CDR1 SGHVS and CDR2 FQNEAQ. The V and J ends lost 7 bases and 5 bases, in that order; junction bases with no gene match: 10. The CDR3 sequence is CASNDRVGWETQYF. For the CDR3, the DNA is TGTGCCAGCAACGACAGGGTCGGGTGGGAGACCCAGTACTTC.

This clone was detected a few times. This rearrangement joins TRBV1 to TRBJ1-4; TRBD1 is taken as the D call from the table, unchecked against the DNA. TRBV1 is described as a pseudogene. CDR3 length equals 19 residues. CDR3 loop: CTSSQDLRDRGRAAEKLFF. CDR3 coding DNA: TGCACCAGCAGCCAAGATCTCCGGGACAGGGGGCGAGCGGCTGAAAAACTGTTTTTT.

This clone was seen a single time. The rearrangement joins TRBV11-2 to TRBJ2-1; possibly TRBD1 for D (5 bases). Trimming pared 4 bases from V and 4 bases from J, leaving 8 bases between. The CDR3 length is 13 residues. CDR1 is SGHAT and CDR2 is FQNNGV in the germline V gene. The CDR3 DNA follows: TGTGCCAGCAGCTCCACAGGTTACAATGAGCAGTTCTTC. This gives the protein CASSSTGYNEQFF.

The CDR3 reads CASSIVGLGDYYGYTF. In nucleotides, the CDR3 is TGTGCCAGTAGTATAGTCGGTTTAGGGGACTACTATGGCTACACCTTC. The gene calls are TRBV19 and TRBJ1-2; D may be TRBD1 (5 bases). CDR1 is LNHDA and CDR2 is SQIVND in the germline V gene (reference sequence). V lost 1 base and J lost 3, with 15 bases in between. This CDR3 has 16 amino acids.

The rearrangement uses TRBV5-4 and TRBJ2-5; D possibly corresponds to TRBD2 (6 bases). The CDR3 contains 13 residues. V shed 7 bases and J shed 3 bases, with 13 bases lying between them. Looked up from germline, CDR1 is SGHNT and CDR2 is YYREEE (reference sequence). The CDR3 nucleotides read TGTGCCAGCGGGGGGTTAGCGGAAGAGACCCAGTACTTC. Translated, it gives CASGGLAEETQYF.

This chain links TRBV11-3 with TRBJ2-1, with D perhaps matching TRBD2 (7 bases). The V and J ends lost 5 bases and 10 bases respectively, with 15 bases between them. Germline V gives CDR1 SGHNT, CDR2 YENEEA. The CDR3 consists of 13 residues. Here the CDR3 reads CASSRGGGGEQFF. CDR3 DNA sequence: TGTGCCAGCAGCCGAGGGGGGGGCGGAGAGCAGTTCTTC.